A single sample gave rise to the 31 T cell receptor beta chains below, sequenced in a study of cytomegalovirus exposure and HLA in healthy donors. Vbeta (60) and Jbeta (13) primers were used in the PCR. Sequencing used immunoSEQ multiplex PCR; TCRdb keeps in-frame clones, though not all of them. The repertoire includes about 120,000 clones, less than 85% of them detected once, and 1.2% sits in the top ten. Sample: PBMCs. The receptors shown here come from a female donor in good health and CMV-seronegative.

J is TRBJ2-1 and V is TRBV6-6; the match to TRBD2 covers 11 bases. Trimming at V came to 6 bases and at J to 7 bases, leaving 8 bases not matched to a gene. Germline loops: CDR1 MNHNY, CDR2 SVGAGI (reference sequence). The CDR3 runs to 15 residues. CDR3 residues: CASRFGLAGLNEQFF. In nucleotides, the CDR3 is TGTGCCAGCAGATTCGGACTAGCGGGCCTAAATGAGCAGTTCTTC.

Here the CDR3 DNA reads TGTGCCAGCAGTTACCCCCTGTTGGGGACTAGCGGGAACGAGCAGTACTTC. Translating gives CASSYPLLGTSGNEQYF. The chain employs TRBV28 and TRBJ2-7, with 13 nucleotides matching TRBD2. V shed 4 bases, J shed 5 bases, and the junction held 11 bases outside the gene matches. This CDR3 contains 17 residues. CDR1 is MDHEN, CDR2 SYDVKM, per germline.

The chain recombines TRBV6-5 with TRBJ2-1, with a tentative D call TRBD1 (5 bases). Trimming left V 5 bases short and J 0 bases short, with 11 bases between. CDR1 MNHEY and CDR2 SVGAGI come from the germline V gene. The CDR3 is 15 amino acids. DNA of the CDR3: TGTGCCAGCAGTAAGGGGCTGAGCTCCTACAATGAGCAGTTCTTC. It encodes CASSKGLSSYNEQFF.

This clone has a single count. This rearrangement joins TRBV10-1 to TRBJ1-5; TRBD1 might be the D (5 bases). Germline CDR1 reads WNHNN; CDR2 reads SYGVQD (reference sequence). This CDR3 is built from 16 residues. Trimming shortened V by 5 bases and J by 2 bases, and 16 bases separated the two germline ends. CDR3 nucleotides: TGCGCCAGCAGTCGACCCAGGGTTTTTGGCAATCAGCCCCAGCATTTT. Translated: CASSRPRVFGNQPQHF.

CDR3 sequence reads: CASAGGHGQETQYF. CDR3 coding DNA: TGTGCCTCCGCAGGGGGCCACGGCCAAGAGACCCAGTACTTC. This chain joins TRBV6-1 and TRBJ2-5; the match to TRBD1 covers 8 bases. Germline trimming cut 11 bases from V and 1 base from J; bases unmatched to any gene: 9. This CDR3 contains 14 residues. CDR1 and CDR2 (germline): MNHNS, SASEGT.

The CDR3 sequence: CASRWTRGITDTQYF. The CDR3 DNA sequence: TGTGCCAGCAGATGGACTAGAGGGATCACAGATACGCAGTATTTT. The rearrangement joins TRBV6-5 to TRBJ2-3, with TRBD2 matching over 7 bases. Germline-derived CDR1 and CDR2 are MNHEY and SVGAGI. CDR3 length equals 15 residues. Trimming removed 6 bases from V and 2 bases from J; junction bases left unmatched: 8.

The chain joins TRBV12-2 to TRBJ2-1; the table's D call, TRBD2, has no DNA check behind it. TRBV12-2 is shown as a pseudogene. This CDR3 contains 17 residues. This CDR3 reads CASRLKRGRLGHNEQFF. CDR3 DNA: TGTGCAAGTCGCTTGAAGCGGGGGCGTTTGGGACACAATGAGCAGTTCTTC.

This chain uses TRBV10-3 with TRBJ1-5; D might be TRBD1 (5 bases). The CDR3 loop spans 13 amino acids. Germline CDR1 ENHRY, CDR2 SYGVKD. Trimming removed 8 bases at V and 2 bases at J, with 10 bases between. The CDR3 spells CAIGQGGNQPQHF. In DNA form, the CDR3 reads TGTGCCATCGGCCAAGGGGGCAATCAGCCCCAGCATTTT.

The chain is built from TRBV28 and TRBJ1-5, with TRBD1 as a possible D gene (6 bases). V lost 7 bases and J 4 bases, leaving 14 bases between the germline ends. CDR1 is MDHEN and CDR2 is SYDVKM in the germline V gene. The CDR3 has 14 amino acids. The CDR3 region is CASMRDTFNQPQHF. The CDR3 DNA sequence: TGTGCCAGCATGAGGGACACTTTTAATCAGCCCCAGCATTTT.

The gene calls are TRBV5-1 and TRBJ2-7; the D is unclear. This CDR3 contains 13 residues. Between the trimmed V and J ends, which lost 4 bases and 2 bases, there was a span of 10 bases. CDR1 SGHRS and CDR2 YFSETQ come from the germline V gene. CDR3 nucleotide sequence: TGCGCCAGCAGCGAAGGAGCTCCCTACGAGCAGTACTTC. Protein sequence: CASSEGAPYEQYF. The whole variable domain, remainder taken from reference TRBV5-1 and TRBJ2-7, is KAGVTQTPRYLIKTRGQQVTLSCSPISGHRSVSWYQQTPGQGLQFLFEYFSETQRNKGNFPGRFSGRQFSNSRSEMNVSTLELGDSALYLCASSEGAPYEQYFGPGTRLTVT.

The chain joins TRBV6-6 to TRBJ1-1, with no clear D. V was cut by 3 bases and J by 0 bases, with 11 bases left in between. The germline V gene has CDR1 MNHNY and CDR2 SVGAGI (reference sequence). The CDR3 is 15 amino acids. The CDR3 loop is CASSYTGVLNTEAFF. DNA for the CDR3: TGTGCCAGCAGTTATACCGGGGTCCTGAACACTGAAGCTTTCTTT.

The V and J genes are TRBV4-1 and TRBJ2-5; 8 bases are shared with TRBD1. This CDR3 has 17 residues. Germline CDR1 and CDR2: MGHRA and YSYEKL. V trimming: 0 bases; J trimming: 0 bases; junction bases outside the gene matches: 6. Written as DNA, the CDR3 is TGCGCCAGCAGCCAAGAGCCGGAGACAGGGGACCAAGAGACCCAGTACTTC. It specifies CASSQEPETGDQETQYF.

This chain uses TRBV25-1 with TRBJ1-6; 7 nucleotides match TRBD1. J lost 16 bases, V lost 1 base, and 19 bases had no gene match. CDR3 length: 17 amino acids. Germline V gene lookup returns CDR1 MGHDK and CDR2 SYGVNS. The CDR3 loop is CASSESTAGTVPFRLHF. The CDR3 DNA sequence: TGTGCCAGCAGTGAATCCACCGCCGGGACAGTTCCATTTAGACTCCACTTT.

The V call is TRBV7-9, the J call TRBJ2-1; 8 bases are a match to TRBD2. The V gene end was trimmed by 4 bases and the J gene end by 0 bases; junction bases not matched to a gene: 5. Germline V gene lookup returns CDR1 SEHNR and CDR2 FQNEAQ (reference sequence). This CDR3 comprises 16 residues. The CDR3 region is CASSSGLARSYNEQFF. CDR3 nucleotide sequence: TGTGCCAGCAGCTCAGGACTAGCCCGCTCCTACAATGAGCAGTTCTTC.

The rearrangement uses TRBV5-1 and TRBJ1-4; maybe TRBD1 (5 bases). The CDR3 consists of 17 residues. Trimming removed 4 bases from V and 1 base from J, with 17 bases in between. Per germline, CDR1 SGHRS and CDR2 YFSETQ. The CDR3 region is CASSKASTVGTNEKLFF. The CDR3 DNA reads as TGCGCCAGCAGCAAGGCCTCGACAGTAGGAACTAATGAAAAACTGTTTTTT.

V usage is TRBV7-3 and J usage is TRBJ2-1; TRBD1 matches at 10 bases. From germline, CDR1 is SGHTA and CDR2 FQGTGA. V lost 2 bases and J lost 7; bases outside the gene matches: 5. The length of the CDR3 is 15 residues. The CDR3 is CASSLGQGVMNEQFF. CDR3 nucleotide sequence: TGTGCCAGCAGCTTAGGACAGGGGGTGATGAATGAGCAGTTCTTC.

The chain carries TRBV23-1 and TRBJ2-5; TRBD1 aligns across 7 bases. TRBV23-1 is noted as an ORF with a role that remains uncertain. The V and J ends lost 6 bases and 7 bases, in that order; junction bases with no gene match: 14. The CDR3 covers 15 residues. The CDR3 sequence: CASSLPGQTLATQYF. In DNA form, the CDR3 reads TGCGCCAGCAGCCTTCCGGGACAGACTCTGGCGACCCAGTACTTC.

DNA of the CDR3: TGCGCCAGCAGCTTGAGGCAGGGGGTGAACTATGGCTACACCTTC. This gives the protein CASSLRQGVNYGYTF. J is TRBJ1-2 and V is TRBV5-1; TRBD1 agrees at 7 bases. The V gene end was trimmed by 1 base and the J gene end by 2 bases; junction bases not matched to a gene: 5. The germline V gene has CDR1 SGHRS and CDR2 YFSETQ. The CDR3 spans 15 residues.

This chain uses TRBV11-3 with TRBJ2-1, with D possibly matching TRBD2 (5 bases). CDR1 is SGHNT, CDR2 YENEEA, per germline. Trimming cost V 1 base and J 4 bases, with 8 bases left between them. The CDR3 extends over 14 amino acids. The CDR3: CASSLGSVYNEQFF. DNA for the CDR3: TGTGCCAGCAGCTTAGGTAGCGTTTACAATGAGCAGTTCTTC.

This clone was recorded once. The V and J genes are TRBV18 and TRBJ2-2; 8 positions agree with TRBD1. Per germline, CDR1 KGHSH and CDR2 LQKENI. V lost 2 bases and J lost 3; bases outside the gene matches: 2. The CDR3 covers 15 residues. The CDR3 region is CASSPSQGDTGELFF. The CDR3 DNA is TGTGCCAGCTCACCATCACAGGGGGACACCGGGGAGCTGTTTTTT.

The rearrangement joins TRBV7-8 to TRBJ2-7; tentative D call: TRBD1 (6 bases). The germline V gene has CDR1 SGHVS and CDR2 FQNEAQ. Trimming pared 1 base from V and 2 bases from J, leaving 9 bases between. This CDR3 is built from 14 residues. The CDR3 bases are TGTGCCAGCAGCTTAGGAGGACAGACCTACGAGCAGTACTTC. Its protein product is CASSLGGQTYEQYF.

This chain links TRBV5-6 with TRBJ2-5; 8 bases fit TRBD1. The CDR3 is 15 amino acids. Trimming at V came to 3 bases and at J to 11 bases, leaving 15 bases not matched to a gene. CDR1 is SGHDT, CDR2 YYEEEE, per germline. CDR3: CASSSKGQVFWEQYF. The DNA of the CDR3 is TGTGCCAGCAGCTCTAAGGGACAGGTATTCTGGGAGCAGTACTTC.

This clone was counted between two and nine times. This chain connects TRBV7-8 to TRBJ2-1; 16 nucleotides agree with TRBD2. The CDR3 consists of 17 residues. The V and J ends lost 4 bases and 5 bases, in that order; junction bases with no gene match: 5. CDR1 and CDR2 from the germline V gene are SGHVS and FQNEAQ. CDR3 DNA: TGTGCCAGCAGCTCGGGACTAGCGGGGGGGTGGGACAATGAGCAGTTCTTC. Encoded protein: CASSSGLAGGWDNEQFF.

This sequence joins TRBV4-1 and TRBJ1-1; 8 bases align to TRBD1. The trim removed 3 bases at V and 8 bases at J, leaving 8 bases unmatched. CDR3 length: 14 amino acids. The germline V gene has CDR1 MGHRA and CDR2 YSYEKL. CDR3 amino acids: CASSQEDRAIEAFF. The CDR3 nucleotides read TGCGCCAGCAGCCAGGAGGACAGGGCAATCGAAGCTTTCTTT.

This chain joins TRBV10-1 and TRBJ2-5, with a tentative D call TRBD2 (5 bases). The CDR3 has 16 amino acids. Germline-derived CDR1 and CDR2 are WNHNN and SYGVQD (reference sequence). V gave up 0 bases and J gave up 5 bases, with 16 bases separating them. The CDR3 bases are TGCGCCAGCAGTGAGTCTCGGGTGGGAGCACTCGAGACCCAGTACTTC. Protein: CASSESRVGALETQYF.

The V and J genes are TRBV28 and TRBJ1-3; D is possibly TRBD1 (6 bases). CDR1 and CDR2 (germline): MDHEN, SYDVKM. This CDR3 is 13 amino acids long. Between the trimmed V and J ends, which lost 7 bases and 4 bases, there was a span of 11 bases. CDR3: CASNQGPGNTIYF. For the CDR3, the DNA is TGTGCCAGCAATCAGGGGCCAGGAAACACCATATATTTT.

The V gene is TRBV28, the J gene TRBJ2-7; no firm D call. The length of the CDR3 is 16 residues. Germline V CDR1 and CDR2: MDHEN, SYDVKM. V lost 4 bases to trimming and J lost 3 bases, with 19 bases between them. This CDR3 reads CASSSILVAGRYEQYF. CDR3 DNA: TGTGCCAGCAGTTCAATCCTTGTGGCAGGCCGCTACGAGCAGTACTTC.

The DNA of the CDR3 is TGTGCCAGCAGTTTCCTCCTACAGGGGAACTATGGCTACACCTTC. Its protein product is CASSFLLQGNYGYTF. The genes are TRBV27 and TRBJ1-2, with TRBD1 identical over 7 bases. CDR1 MNHEY and CDR2 SMNVEV come from the germline V gene (reference sequence). CDR3 length equals 15 residues. With V trimmed by 3 bases and J by 2 bases, 6 bases remained unmatched.

The chain uses TRBV18 and TRBJ1-2, with 8 nucleotides matching TRBD1. CDR1 and CDR2 (germline): KGHSH, LQKENI. The trim removed 2 bases at V and 12 bases at J, leaving 14 bases unmatched. CDR3 size: 15 residues. In DNA, the CDR3 is TGTGCCAGCTCACCAATACACGGACAGGGAAGTAGCGACACCTTC. Translating it yields CASSPIHGQGSSDTF.

The CDR3 loop is CASTRVTNEKLFF. In DNA form, the CDR3 reads TGCGCCAGCACCAGGGTCACTAATGAAAAACTGTTTTTT. This sequence joins TRBV10-2 and TRBJ1-4, with D maybe TRBD1 (5 bases). V lost 7 bases to trimming and J lost 2 bases, with 8 bases between them. CDR3 length: 13 residues. The germline gives CDR1 WSHSY, CDR2 SAAADI.

The chain employs TRBV9 and TRBJ2-2, with 12 bases that match TRBD2. Germline V gene lookup returns CDR1 SGDLS and CDR2 YYNGEE. The V and J ends lost 4 bases and 6 bases, in that order; junction bases with no gene match: 4. The CDR3 consists of 15 residues. This CDR3 reads CASSSLAGGPGELFF. In DNA form, the CDR3 reads TGTGCCAGCAGCTCCCTAGCGGGGGGGCCCGGGGAGCTGTTTTTT. Variable domain in full (rest from reference TRBV9 and TRBJ2-2): DSGVTQTPKHLITATGQRVTLRCSPRSGDLSVYWYQQSLDQGLQFLIQYYNGEERAKGNILERFSAQQFPDLHSELNLSSLELGDSALYFCASSSLAGGPGELFFGEGSRLTVL.